The entry below gives a single T cell receptor beta chain sequence along with its context. Its target is unknown. This sample is part of a study of T cell responses to AZD1222 COVID-19 vaccine. Study conclusions and caveats: Spike as a whole was targeted by vaccine-associated CD4 TCRs, dominant at 160-218 and 743-854. The breadth and depth of Spike-specific TCRs increased once two AZD1222 doses had been given. Donors were mostly white British, more females; clonal diversity possibly underestimated. No repertoire was sampled before or during the peak T cell response, only after it.

Assay used: immunoSEQ multiplex PCR; TCRdb lists only in-frame clones, some missing. The table records 180,000 or so clones, approximately 92% of them present only once. This CDR3 spans 15 amino acids. V lost 5 bases and J 2 bases, leaving 13 bases between the germline ends. Per the germline V gene, CDR1 is SGHTA and CDR2 is FQGNSA. Sequences were derived from peripheral blood, sampled 28 days after the second dose of the MenACWY control vaccine. J is TRBJ1-5 and V is TRBV7-2, with D unclear. This sequence was found in an adult who received the MenACWY meningococcal vaccine as a control. As DNA, the CDR3 is TGTGCCAGCAGCCCAAGGGTTCGGGGCAATCAGCCCCAGCATTTT. Amino acid sequence: CASSPRVRGNQPQHF. Full variable domain (missing parts from reference TRBV7-2 and TRBJ1-5): GAGVSQSPSNKVTEKGKDVELRCDPISGHTALYWYRQSLGQGLEFLIYFQGNSAPDKSGLPSDRFSAERTGGSVSTLTIQRTQQEDSAVYLCASSPRVRGNQPQHFGDGTRLSIL.